Listed below are T cell receptor beta chains from one sample, sequenced in a study of cytomegalovirus exposure and HLA in healthy donors. The protocol was immunoSEQ multiplex PCR, while the TCRdb copy is restricted to in-frame clones and leaves out a portion. This table holds about 160,000 clones, around 83% found once. Sequenced input: PBMCs. Every receptor here comes from a girl aged 2-10 years in good health and CMV-seropositive. Each CDR3 is given with its conserved first and last residue. The order of the fields is J gene, D gene, clone size, V gene, CDR3 DNA, CDR3 protein. A D gene is named only where the DNA matches it firmly. The size of a clone is reported for some rows only, either as once, few or many, or as a class for expanded clones.

TRBJ1-2	.	.	TRBV6-1	TGTGCCAGCAGTCCGGACGCTGGCGGAGGCTATGGCTACACCTTC	CASSPDAGGGYGYTF
TRBJ2-6	.	.	TRBV2	TGTGCCAGCAGTGACAGGGGAGTATCCGGGGCCAACGTCCTGACTTTC	CASSDRGVSGANVLTF
TRBJ2-1	TRBD2	.	TRBV6-4	TGTGCCAGCAGTGGGCGGACTAGCGGTTACAATGAGCAGTTCTTC	CASSGRTSGYNEQFF
TRBJ2-2	.	few	TRBV14	TGTGCCAGCAGCCCTCCCCTGGGACATCCGAACACCGGGGAGCTGTTTTTT	CASSPPLGHPNTGELFF
TRBJ2-3	.	.	TRBV19	TGTGCCAGTTCAAACACAGATACGCAGTATTTT	CASSNTDTQYF
TRBJ2-3	TRBD2	.	TRBV9	TGTGCCAGCAGCCCTAGACTAGCGGGAGAATACGTAGATACGCAGTATTTT	CASSPRLAGEYVDTQYF
TRBJ2-5	TRBD1	.	TRBV11-2	TGTGCCAGCAGCTCAGCCGGGACAGGTCAAGAGACCCAGTACTTC	CASSSAGTGQETQYF
TRBJ2-1	.	.	TRBV27	TGTGCCAGCAGTTTATCGGTGATAGCGGCCTACAATGAGCAGTTCTTC	CASSLSVIAAYNEQFF
TRBJ1-6	.	.	TRBV6-1	TGTGCCAGCAGAATCCGACAGGTAGAGAATTCACCCCTCCACTTT	CASRIRQVENSPLHF
TRBJ1-4	.	.	TRBV4-1	TGCGCCAGCAGCACGCTGGGGCGGTCATCTAATGAAAAACTGTTTTTT	CASSTLGRSSNEKLFF
TRBJ1-1	.	few	TRBV4-1	TGCGCCAGCAGCCAAACAGTGAACACTGAAGCTTTCTTT	CASSQTVNTEAFF
TRBJ2-7	TRBD2	.	TRBV5-6	TGTGCCAGCAGCGTTCTGGGGGAGGGCCGGAACGAGCAGTACTTC	CASSVLGEGRNEQYF
TRBJ2-3	.	.	TRBV15	TGTGCCACCAGCAGAGTTGGAGGGATGTATACGCAGTATTTT	CATSRVGGMYTQYF
TRBJ1-2	.	.	TRBV30	TGTGCCTGGAGTGTAGGCAGGGCGAGCTTAGGCTACACCTTC	CAWSVGRASLGYTF
TRBJ1-1	.	.	TRBV7-8	TGTGCCAGCAGCCCAGGGTCGGCTGAAGCTTTCTTT	CASSPGSAEAFF
TRBJ1-4	TRBD1	.	TRBV6-1	TGTGCCAGCAGTGCCTTAGACAGGGTTAGGGAAAAACTGTTTTTT	CASSALDRVREKLFF
TRBJ1-1	.	few	TRBV19	TGTGCCAGTAGTATTTTGCAACGGGGAAGTGAAGCTTTCTTT	CASSILQRGSEAFF
TRBJ2-2	TRBD2	.	TRBV29-1	TGCAGCGTTGCCCCTAGCGGGAGAAACACCGGGGAGCTGTTTTTT	CSVAPSGRNTGELFF
TRBJ2-7	TRBD1	once	TRBV6-5	TGTGCCAGCAGTTACTCGGGACAGGGGGCCCGCGAGCAGTACTTC	CASSYSGQGAREQYF
TRBJ2-5	TRBD2	.	TRBV9	TGTGCCAGCAGCGTCGAGGGAGGGGTAGAGACCCAGTACTTC	CASSVEGGVETQYF
TRBJ2-5	TRBD1	.	TRBV15	TGTGCCACCAGCAGAGAGAACAGGGGGCTGGAGACCCAGTACTTC	CATSRENRGLETQYF